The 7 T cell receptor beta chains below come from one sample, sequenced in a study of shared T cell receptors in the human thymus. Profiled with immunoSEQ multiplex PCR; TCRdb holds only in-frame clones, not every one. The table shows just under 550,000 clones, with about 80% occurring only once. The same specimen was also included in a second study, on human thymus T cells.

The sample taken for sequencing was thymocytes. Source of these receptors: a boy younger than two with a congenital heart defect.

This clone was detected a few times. The CDR3 coding sequence is TGCGCCAGCGCGACAGGGAAGGGGTCCACAGATACGCAGTATTTT. It specifies CASATGKGSTDTQYF. The chain employs TRBV10-1 and TRBJ2-3; TRBD1 matches at 7 bases. V lost 8 bases to trimming and J lost 2 bases; unmatched junction nucleotides: 10. The germline gives CDR1 WNHNN, CDR2 SYGVQD (reference sequence). This CDR3 is 15 amino acids long.

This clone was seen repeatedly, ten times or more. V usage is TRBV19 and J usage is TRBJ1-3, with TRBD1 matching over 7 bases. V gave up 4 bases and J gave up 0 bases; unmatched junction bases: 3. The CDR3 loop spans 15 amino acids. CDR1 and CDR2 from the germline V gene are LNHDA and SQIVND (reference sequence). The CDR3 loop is CASSTWDSSGNTIYF. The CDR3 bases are TGTGCCAGTAGTACTTGGGACAGCTCTGGAAACACCATATATTTT. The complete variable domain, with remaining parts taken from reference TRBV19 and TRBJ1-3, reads DGGITQSPKYLFRKEGQNVTLSCEQNLNHDAMYWYRQDPGQGLRLIYYSQIVNDFQKGDIAEGYSVSREKKESFPLTVTSAQKNPTAFYLCASSTWDSSGNTIYFGEGSWLTVV.

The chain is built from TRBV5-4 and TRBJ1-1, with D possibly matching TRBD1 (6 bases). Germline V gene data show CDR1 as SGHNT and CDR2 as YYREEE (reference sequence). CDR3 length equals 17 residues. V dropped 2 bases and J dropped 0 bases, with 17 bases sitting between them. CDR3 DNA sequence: TGTGCCAGCAGCTTCCCCTCCCGGCAGGGGCTGAACACTGAAGCTTTCTTT. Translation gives CASSFPSRQGLNTEAFF. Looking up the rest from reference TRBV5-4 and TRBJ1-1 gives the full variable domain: ETGVTQSPTHLIKTRGQQVTLRCSSQSGHNTVSWYQQALGQGPQFIFQYYREEENGRGNFPPRFSGLQFPNYSSELNVNALELDDSALYLCASSFPSRQGLNTEAFFGQGTRLTVV.

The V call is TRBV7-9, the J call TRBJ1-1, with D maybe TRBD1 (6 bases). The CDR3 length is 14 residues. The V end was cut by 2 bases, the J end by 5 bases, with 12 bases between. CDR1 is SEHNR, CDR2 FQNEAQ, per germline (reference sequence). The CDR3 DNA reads TGTGCCAGCAGCTTAACAGGGAGAGGTACTGAAGCTTTCTTT. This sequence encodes CASSLTGRGTEAFF.

The CDR3 coding sequence is TGTGCCAGCAGCTTGTTCGGCCCAGGGGGGAACACTGAAGCTTTCTTT. It yields the protein CASSLFGPGGNTEAFF. The chain recombines TRBV5-8 with TRBJ1-1, with 7 bases identical to TRBD1. Trimming cost V 1 base and J 1 base; bases outside gene matches: 7. This CDR3 is built from 16 residues. In germline, CDR1 is SGHTS, CDR2 YDEGEE. The full variable domain, rest sourced from reference TRBV5-8 and TRBJ1-1, is EAGVTQSPTHLIKTRGQQATLRCSPISGHTSVYWYQQALGLGLQFLLWYDEGEERNRGNFPPRFSGRQFPNYSSELNVNALELEDSALYLCASSLFGPGGNTEAFFGQGTRLTVV.

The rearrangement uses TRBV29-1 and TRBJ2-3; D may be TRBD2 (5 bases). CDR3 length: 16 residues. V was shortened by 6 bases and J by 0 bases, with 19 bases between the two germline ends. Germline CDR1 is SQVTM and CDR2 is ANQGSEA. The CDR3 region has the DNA TGCAGCGTCGCTTTAGGAGCGGCACCTAGCACAGATACGCAGTATTTT. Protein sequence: CSVALGAAPSTDTQYF.

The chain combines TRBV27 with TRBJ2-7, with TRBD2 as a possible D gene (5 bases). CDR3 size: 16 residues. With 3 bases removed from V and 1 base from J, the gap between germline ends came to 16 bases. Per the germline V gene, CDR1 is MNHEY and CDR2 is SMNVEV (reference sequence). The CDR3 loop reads CASSFSPTTSSYEQYF. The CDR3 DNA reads TGTGCCAGCAGTTTTTCCCCTACTACTAGTTCCTACGAGCAGTACTTC.